One and the same sample provided the 30 T cell receptor beta chains below, sequenced in a study of shared clonotypes between healthy human individuals (dated by TCRdb to about 2020). Library preparation was by the immunoSEQ multiplex PCR assay. Entries here come from immuneACCESS through TCRdb and include only in-frame sequences with V and J called. Some clones fail to appear in such tables; in the studies checked, an unresolved V gene covers under half of the shortfall, and the cause of the remainder is unknown. This sample has roughly 1 million clones in its table, and 65% to 75% of those were observed once. In total, the top ten clones hold around 1.5% of the sample. Sequencing was carried out using memory CD4+ T cells sorted from blood. The sample's cell subset or site label, in plain terms: CD45RA-negative fraction. The receptor set was obtained from a man aged 18 to 29 in good health.

The chain has TRBV5-1 and TRBJ1-6; tentatively, D is TRBD1 (6 bases). Deletions cut 2 bases from V and 7 bases from J, with 16 bases between. The CDR3 sequence is 16 residues long. Germline lookup yields CDR1 SGHRS and CDR2 YFSETQ. The chain's CDR3 is CASSFAGAPLNSPLHF. CDR3 DNA sequence: TGCGCCAGCAGCTTTGCGGGGGCTCCCCTCAATTCACCCCTCCACTTT.

The gene calls are TRBV5-1 and TRBJ2-5; D might be TRBD1 (6 bases). The germline V and J ends were trimmed by 4 bases and 4 bases, with 8 bases remaining between them. Germline V gives CDR1 SGHRS, CDR2 YFSETQ. This CDR3 contains 12 residues. CDR3 region: CASSQGGETQYF. CDR3 DNA: TGCGCCAGCAGCCAAGGGGGAGAGACCCAGTACTTC.

This clone was seen a handful of times. This rearrangement joins TRBV5-6 to TRBJ1-2; 10 bases map to TRBD1. CDR3 length: 14 amino acids. V lost 4 bases and J lost 2; bases outside the gene matches: 2. Germline V gene lookup returns CDR1 SGHDT and CDR2 YYEEEE. In DNA form, the CDR3 reads TGTGCCAGCAGCCCGGGACAGGGGAACTATGGCTACACCTTC. Encoded protein: CASSPGQGNYGYTF.

The chain has TRBV30 and TRBJ1-2; 7 nucleotides agree with TRBD1. V was pared by 2 bases and J by 7 bases, with 4 bases of the junction left unmatched. The CDR3 runs to 12 residues. The V gene's germline CDR1 is GTSNPN and CDR2 SVGIG (reference sequence). The CDR3 is CAWSRQGRGYTF. The CDR3 DNA reads as TGTGCCTGGAGTCGACAGGGACGTGGCTACACCTTC. The whole variable domain, filled in from reference TRBV30 and TRBJ1-2, reads SQTIHQWPATLVQPVGSPLSLECTVEGTSNPNLYWYRQAAGRGLQLLFYSVGIGQISSEVPQNLSASRPQDRQFILSSKKLLLSDSGFYLCAWSRQGRGYTFGSGTRLTVV.

V is TRBV28 and J is TRBJ1-6, with D perhaps matching TRBD1 (5 bases). This CDR3 region has 15 residues. Germline V gene sequence: CDR1 MDHEN, CDR2 SYDVKM. Between the trimmed V and J ends, which lost 3 bases and 6 bases, there was a span of 12 bases. The CDR3 sequence is CASSFRDRSNSPLHF. Here the CDR3 DNA reads TGTGCCAGCAGTTTTAGAGACAGAAGTAATTCACCCCTCCACTTT.

J is TRBJ2-7 and V is TRBV11-1, with a possible D match to TRBD1 (6 bases). V lost 5 bases, J lost 1 base, and 12 bases lay in between. This CDR3 has 14 amino acids. CDR1 and CDR2 (germline): SGHAT, FQDESV (reference sequence). CDR3 in amino acids: CASSRTVGSYEQYF. The CDR3 DNA is TGTGCCAGCAGCCGGACAGTTGGGTCCTACGAGCAGTACTTC.

This clone was detected once. V gene TRBV2 combines with J gene TRBJ2-5; no reliable D call. Looked up from germline, CDR1 is SNHLY and CDR2 is FYNNEI. The CDR3 runs 14 residues. V gave up 3 bases and J gave up 1 base, with 9 bases separating them. DNA of the CDR3: TGTGCCAGCAGTGAGAAGGTTTCCCAAGAGACCCAGTACTTC. Translating it yields CASSEKVSQETQYF.

The chain uses TRBV2 and TRBJ2-5; 8 positions agree with TRBD1. The CDR3 spans 15 residues. Germline values: CDR1 SNHLY, CDR2 FYNNEI. With V trimmed by 1 base and J by 6 bases, 7 bases remained unmatched. Written as DNA, the CDR3 is TGTGCCAGCAGTGAAGATGCAGGGGGCGTGAAGACCCAGTACTTC. It yields the protein CASSEDAGGVKTQYF. Variable domain in full (rest from reference TRBV2 and TRBJ2-5): EPEVTQTPSHQVTQMGQEVILRCVPISNHLYFYWYRQILGQKVEFLVSFYNNEISEKSEIFDDQFSVERPDGSNFTLKIRSTKLEDSAMYFCASSEDAGGVKTQYFGPGTRLLVL.

V usage is TRBV7-9 and J usage is TRBJ2-7; 8 bases fit TRBD1. Per the germline V gene, CDR1 is SEHNR and CDR2 is FQNEAQ (reference sequence). The CDR3 is 16 residues long. Trimming took 5 bases from V and 5 from J; bases not matched to a gene: 14. CDR3 loop: CASSRDSPDRAHEQYF. CDR3 DNA sequence: TGTGCCAGCAGCCGCGACTCCCCGGACAGGGCCCACGAGCAGTACTTC.

The chain is built from TRBV6-5 and TRBJ2-7; 10 bases map to TRBD1. Germline CDR1 is MNHEY and CDR2 is SVGAGI. The CDR3 has 14 residues. The ends lost 0 bases at V and 6 bases at J; junction bases unmatched: 2. DNA for the CDR3: TGTGCCAGCAGTTACTCGGGGACAGGGGTCGAGCAGTACTTC. Amino acids: CASSYSGTGVEQYF.

V usage is TRBV27 and J usage is TRBJ1-1; 9 bases agree with TRBD1. This CDR3 is 14 amino acids long. In germline, CDR1 is MNHEY, CDR2 SMNVEV (reference sequence). J lost 0 bases, V lost 6 bases, and 2 bases had no gene match. CDR3 in amino acids: CASRWDRVNTEAFF. CDR3 coding DNA: TGTGCCAGCAGGTGGGACAGGGTGAACACTGAAGCTTTCTTT.

The chain couples TRBV7-2 to TRBJ2-7, with 7 bases lining up with TRBD2. The CDR3 is 16 amino acids. With 4 bases clipped from V and 3 bases from J, the junction kept 12 bases outside the gene matches. Germline CDR1 and CDR2: SGHTA and FQGNSA. The CDR3 here is CASSSGEGGPVYEQYF. In nucleotides, the CDR3 is TGTGCCAGCAGCTCTGGAGAGGGAGGGCCGGTCTACGAGCAGTACTTC.

The table lists this clone with many counts. V gene TRBV6-1 combines with J gene TRBJ1-4; D is unclear. Germline lookup yields CDR1 MNHNS and CDR2 SASEGT. V lost 7 bases, J lost 0 bases, and 12 bases lay in between. This CDR3 contains 15 residues. The CDR3 DNA reads as TGTGCCAGCAAATGGGAGACTGCAACTAATGAAAAACTGTTTTTT. It specifies CASKWETATNEKLFF.

The chain links TRBV9 to TRBJ2-3; D unclear. Between the trimmed V and J ends, which lost 0 bases and 10 bases, there was a span of 15 bases. The CDR3 sequence is 14 residues long. Germline CDR1 and CDR2: SGDLS and YYNGEE. The CDR3 DNA follows: TGTGCCAGCAGCGTAGGTGTTACGGCAGAAGCGCAGTATTTT. Translation: CASSVGVTAEAQYF.

The rearrangement uses TRBV5-8 and TRBJ2-2, with 9 bases that match TRBD1. J gave up 5 bases and V 4 bases, and 6 bases lay outside the gene matches. Germline V gene data show CDR1 as SGHTS and CDR2 as YDEGEE. This CDR3 has 15 amino acids. CDR3 sequence (DNA): TGTGCCAGCAGCAAAGGGACAGGGTGGACCGGGGAGCTGTTTTTT. Translation gives CASSKGTGWTGELFF.

The chain joins TRBV5-6 to TRBJ2-3; 8 bases map to TRBD2. J lost 5 bases, V lost 4 bases, and 9 bases had no gene match. Germline lookup yields CDR1 SGHDT and CDR2 YYEEEE. This CDR3 is 15 amino acids long. The CDR3 protein is CASSNRGGTIDTQYF. The DNA of the CDR3 is TGTGCCAGCAGCAATCGGGGGGGAACTATAGATACGCAGTATTTT. The variable domain in full, completed from reference TRBV5-6 and TRBJ2-3, reads DAGVTQSPTHLIKTRGQQVTLRCSPKSGHDTVSWYQQALGQGPQFIFQYYEEEERQRGNFPDRFSGHQFPNYSSELNVNALLLGDSALYLCASSNRGGTIDTQYFGPGTRLTVL.

Remarks on this clone: The same CDR3 arises from other DNA sequences in this sample as well. The chain carries TRBV6-5 and TRBJ2-1; TRBD2 agrees at 9 bases. This CDR3 region has 15 residues. V trimming: 4 bases; J trimming: 2 bases; junction bases outside the gene matches: 3. Germline assignment: CDR1 MNHEY and CDR2 SVGAGI. Here the CDR3 reads CASSLTSGPYNEQFF. DNA for the CDR3: TGTGCCAGCAGTTTGACTAGCGGTCCCTACAATGAGCAGTTCTTC.

The rearrangement joins TRBV6-1 to TRBJ2-5; perhaps TRBD2 as D (5 bases). The CDR3 loop spans 13 amino acids. Per germline, CDR1 MNHNS and CDR2 SASEGT. V lost 4 bases to trimming and J lost 2 bases, with 8 bases between them. CDR3 sequence (DNA): TGTGCCAGCAGTGCCACTAGACAAGAGACCCAGTACTTC. It encodes CASSATRQETQYF.

This clone showed up just a few times. V gene TRBV5-1 combines with J gene TRBJ1-2, with D hard to call. Germline values: CDR1 SGHRS, CDR2 YFSETQ. V lost 0 bases and J 7 bases, leaving 13 bases between the germline ends. The CDR3 runs 14 residues. The CDR3 loop is CASSLDGASGGYTF. CDR3 DNA sequence: TGCGCCAGCAGCTTGGATGGAGCGAGCGGTGGCTACACCTTC.

Turning to this clone: Additional DNA sequences in this sample encode the identical CDR3. The chain carries TRBV11-2 and TRBJ2-2, with TRBD2 identical over 12 bases. CDR1 and CDR2 (germline): SGHAT, FQNNGV. V gave up 3 bases and J gave up 4 bases; unmatched junction bases: 3. This CDR3 has 16 residues. In DNA, the CDR3 is TGTGCCAGCAGCTTGGGACTAGCGGGCGGCACCGGGGAGCTGTTTTTT. Translated: CASSLGLAGGTGELFF.

Concerning this clone: The sample contains more than one DNA sequence encoding this CDR3. The CDR3 reads CASSFRANYGYTF. The CDR3 DNA reads as TGTGCCAGCTCTTTCAGGGCTAACTATGGCTACACCTTC. The V and J genes are TRBV27 and TRBJ1-2, with a possible D match to TRBD1 (5 bases). The CDR3 is 13 residues long. Trimming cost V 8 bases and J 0 bases, with 10 bases left between them. Germline assignment: CDR1 MNHEY and CDR2 SMNVEV (reference sequence).

V and J are TRBV15 and TRBJ1-4; D is uncertain. Trimming stripped 0 bases from V and 5 bases from J, with 7 bases between. Germline CDR1 and CDR2: LNHNV and YYDKDF (reference sequence). The CDR3 contains 14 residues. The CDR3 loop reads CATSRDSSNEKLFF. The DNA of the CDR3 is TGTGCCACCAGCAGAGATAGCAGCAATGAAAAACTGTTTTTT.

This sequence joins TRBV13 and TRBJ1-6, with TRBD1 as a possible D gene (5 bases). The V gene's germline CDR1 is PRHDT and CDR2 FYEKMQ (reference sequence). The V gene lost 5 bases and the J gene lost 7 bases, with 12 bases spanning the gap. The CDR3 contains 14 residues. The CDR3 DNA sequence: TGTGCCAGCAGCCGGGACCGCCGAAATTCACCCCTCCACTTT. Its translation: CASSRDRRNSPLHF. The complete variable domain, with remaining parts taken from reference TRBV13 and TRBJ1-6, reads AAGVIQSPRHLIKEKRETATLKCYPIPRHDTVYWYQQGPGQDPQFLISFYEKMQSDKGSIPDRFSAQQFSDYHSELNMSSLELGDSALYFCASSRDRRNSPLHFGNGTRLTVT.

The V and J genes are TRBV4-1 and TRBJ1-2, with 11 nucleotides matching TRBD1. This CDR3 spans 17 amino acids. After removal of 6 bases from V and 4 bases from J, the junction contained 13 bases not matched to a gene. The V gene's germline CDR1 is MGHRA and CDR2 YSYEKL. CDR3 bases: TGCGCCAGCAGTCATGACGCCGGACAGGGGGCAATCTATGGCTACACCTTC. It yields the protein CASSHDAGQGAIYGYTF.

The chain uses TRBV5-1 and TRBJ2-7, with D unclear. Trimming shortened V by 5 bases and J by 5 bases, and 17 bases separated the two germline ends. CDR3 length equals 14 residues. The germline gives CDR1 SGHRS, CDR2 YFSETQ. CDR3 region: CASSPGLLGHEQYF. The CDR3 DNA follows: TGCGCCAGCAGTCCCGGGTTGCTGGGCCACGAGCAGTACTTC.

The V and J genes are TRBV5-4 and TRBJ2-7; 8 positions match TRBD1. CDR3 size: 16 residues. V was clipped by 4 bases and J by 2 bases; unmatched bases: 11. CDR1 is SGHNT, CDR2 YYREEE, per germline (reference sequence). CDR3 in DNA: TGTGCCAGCAGCCCTGCACCGGGACAGGCAACCTACGAGCAGTACTTC. The encoded protein is CASSPAPGQATYEQYF.

Many counts were recorded for this clone. V and J are TRBV28 and TRBJ2-3; D remains ambiguous. Germline CDR1 reads MDHEN; CDR2 reads SYDVKM. CDR3 length equals 16 residues. V was trimmed by 1 base and J by 2 bases, leaving 13 bases between them. The CDR3 is CASSLSAWPDTDTQYF. The CDR3 region has the DNA TGTGCCAGCAGTTTATCGGCGTGGCCTGACACAGATACGCAGTATTTT.

This chain links TRBV7-2 with TRBJ1-5, with a tentative D call TRBD1 (5 bases). This CDR3 is built from 15 residues. Germline loops: CDR1 SGHTA, CDR2 FQGNSA. V gave up 1 base and J gave up 1 base, with 8 bases separating them. CDR3 residues: CASSLEGHSNQPQHF. For the CDR3, the DNA is TGTGCCAGCAGCTTAGAGGGGCACAGCAATCAGCCCCAGCATTTT. Complete variable domain (other parts from reference TRBV7-2 and TRBJ1-5): GAGVSQSPSNKVTEKGKDVELRCDPISGHTALYWYRQSLGQGLEFLIYFQGNSAPDKSGLPSDRFSAERTGGSVSTLTIQRTQQEDSAVYLCASSLEGHSNQPQHFGDGTRLSIL.

The rearrangement links TRBV19 to TRBJ2-7, with TRBD1 identical over 7 bases. The CDR3 extends over 15 amino acids. CDR1 and CDR2 from the germline V gene are LNHDA and SQIVND (reference sequence). With 0 bases clipped from V and 1 base from J, the junction kept 3 bases outside the gene matches. CDR3: CASSIEDRTSYEQYF. CDR3 coding DNA: TGTGCCAGTAGTATAGAGGACAGGACGTCCTACGAGCAGTACTTC.

This clone was picked up one time. The chain links TRBV4-3 to TRBJ2-2; 8 bases align to TRBD1. The V segment lost 5 bases and the J segment 4 bases; nucleotides outside the gene matches: 15. The germline V gene has CDR1 LGHNA and CDR2 YSLEER. The CDR3 loop spans 18 amino acids. CDR3 amino acids: CASSLMRPGTGGTGELFF. CDR3 nucleotides: TGCGCCAGCAGCTTGATGAGGCCTGGGACAGGAGGCACCGGGGAGCTGTTTTTT.